The present T cell receptor beta chain was sequenced within a study of tumor-infiltrating lymphocytes in primary liver carcinoma. At the level of the study: Patients underwent surgical resection for primary liver carcinoma.

Unsorted whole blood yielded blood RNA, and germline DNA was extracted as well. The authors made TCR beta cDNA from about 500 ng total RNA with a constant-region primer. For TCR beta, libraries were produced by three nested multiplex PCR rounds using slightly modified ARM-PCR. The first two PCR rounds used TRBV1-TRBV30 primers with a Cbeta primer, approximately 9 cycles each. MiXCR was run by TCRdb on the multiplex PCR reads, yielding one entry per CDR3 protein. The profile shows approximately 300,000 distinct CDR3 sequences, about 62% of them singletons. After removal of 2 bases from V and 7 bases from J, the junction contained 7 bases not matched to a gene. CDR1 and CDR2 (germline): MNHEY, SVGEGT. This CDR3 is 15 amino acids long. This clonotype was observed a few times.

The sample comprised peripheral blood. This chain uses TRBV6-2 or TRBV6-3 with TRBJ1-2, with TRBD1 matching 10 bases. The TCR sequence derives from a man in his forties with primary liver carcinoma and hepatitis B virus infection. The CDR3 here is CASSYGQGVFGGYTF. The CDR3 DNA sequence: TGTGCCAGCAGTTACGGACAGGGGGTATTCGGTGGCTACACCTTC.